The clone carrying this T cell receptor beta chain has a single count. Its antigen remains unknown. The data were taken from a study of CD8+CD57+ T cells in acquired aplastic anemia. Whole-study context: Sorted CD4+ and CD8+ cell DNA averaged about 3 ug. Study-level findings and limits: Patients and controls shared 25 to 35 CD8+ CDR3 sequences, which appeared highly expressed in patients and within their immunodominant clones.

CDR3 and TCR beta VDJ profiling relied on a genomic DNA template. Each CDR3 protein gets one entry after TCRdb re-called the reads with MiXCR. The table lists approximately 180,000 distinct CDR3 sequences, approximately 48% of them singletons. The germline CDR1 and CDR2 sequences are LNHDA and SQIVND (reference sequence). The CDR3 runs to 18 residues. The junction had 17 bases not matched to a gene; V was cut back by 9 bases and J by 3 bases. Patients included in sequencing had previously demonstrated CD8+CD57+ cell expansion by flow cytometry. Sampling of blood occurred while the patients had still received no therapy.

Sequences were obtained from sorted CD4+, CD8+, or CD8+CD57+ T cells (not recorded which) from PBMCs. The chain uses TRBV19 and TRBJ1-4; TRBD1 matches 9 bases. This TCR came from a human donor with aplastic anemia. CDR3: CASKRGGDRALPNEKLFF. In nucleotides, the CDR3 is TGTGCCAGCAAACGCGGTGGGGACAGGGCTCTCCCTAATGAAAAACTGTTTTTT.